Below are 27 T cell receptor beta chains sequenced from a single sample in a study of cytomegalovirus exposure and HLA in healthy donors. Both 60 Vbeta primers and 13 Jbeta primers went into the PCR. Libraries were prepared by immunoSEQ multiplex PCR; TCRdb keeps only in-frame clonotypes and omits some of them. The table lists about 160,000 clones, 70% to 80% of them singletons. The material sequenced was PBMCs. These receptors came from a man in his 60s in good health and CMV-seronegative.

DNA of the CDR3: TGTGCCAGCAGCTTAGGGGCTAGCGGGACGGGGGGAGATACGCAGTATTTT. Its protein is CASSLGASGTGGDTQYF. The chain joins TRBV11-2 to TRBJ2-3; 9 bases agree with TRBD2. Germline V gene data show CDR1 as SGHAT and CDR2 as FQNNGV. The CDR3 runs to 17 residues. The V gene end was trimmed by 1 base and the J gene end by 5 bases; junction bases not matched to a gene: 10.

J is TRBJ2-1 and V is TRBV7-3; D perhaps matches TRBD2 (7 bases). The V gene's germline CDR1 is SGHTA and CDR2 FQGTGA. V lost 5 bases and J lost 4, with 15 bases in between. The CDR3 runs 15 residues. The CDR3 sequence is CASSRGGGGYNEQFF. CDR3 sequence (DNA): TGTGCCAGCAGCAGAGGAGGGGGGGGGTACAATGAGCAGTTCTTC. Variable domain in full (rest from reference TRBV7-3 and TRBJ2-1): GAGVSQTPSNKVTEKGKYVELRCDPISGHTALYWYRQSLGQGPEFLIYFQGTGAADDSGLPNDRFFAVRPEGSVSTLKIQRTERGDSAVYLCASSRGGGGYNEQFFGPGTRLTVL.

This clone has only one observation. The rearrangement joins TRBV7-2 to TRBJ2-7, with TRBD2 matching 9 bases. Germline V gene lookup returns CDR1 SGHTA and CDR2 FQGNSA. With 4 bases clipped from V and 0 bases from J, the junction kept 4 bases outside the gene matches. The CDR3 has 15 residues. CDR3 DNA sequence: TGTGCCAGCAGCTATAATAGCGGGGGCTCCTACGAGCAGTACTTC. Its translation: CASSYNSGGSYEQYF.

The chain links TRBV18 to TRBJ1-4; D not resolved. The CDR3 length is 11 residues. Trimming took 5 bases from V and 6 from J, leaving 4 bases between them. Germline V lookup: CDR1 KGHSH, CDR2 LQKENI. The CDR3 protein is CASSVDEKLFF. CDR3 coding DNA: TGTGCCAGCTCAGTAGATGAAAAACTGTTTTTT.

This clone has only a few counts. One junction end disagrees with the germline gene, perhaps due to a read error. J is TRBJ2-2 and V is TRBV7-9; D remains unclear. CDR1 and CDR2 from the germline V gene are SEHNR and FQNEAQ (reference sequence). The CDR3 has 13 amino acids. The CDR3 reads CSSSLVSVGELFF. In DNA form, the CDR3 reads TGTTCCAGCAGCTTAGTGTCCGTCGGGGAGCTGTTTTTT.

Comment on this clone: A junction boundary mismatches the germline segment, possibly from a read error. CDR3 in DNA: TGTTCCAGCAGCGAGCCCTTTTTGAACACCGGGGAGCTGTTTTTT. As protein: CSSSEPFLNTGELFF. This chain uses TRBV7-9 with TRBJ2-2; D unclear. The CDR3 is made up of 15 amino acids. The germline V gene has CDR1 SEHNR and CDR2 FQNEAQ (reference sequence).

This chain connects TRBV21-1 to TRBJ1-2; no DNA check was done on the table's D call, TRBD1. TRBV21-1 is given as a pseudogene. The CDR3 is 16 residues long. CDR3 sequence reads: CASSKEGTGGWYGYTF. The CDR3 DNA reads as TGTGCCAGCAGCAAAGAAGGGACAGGGGGCTGGTATGGCTACACCTTC.

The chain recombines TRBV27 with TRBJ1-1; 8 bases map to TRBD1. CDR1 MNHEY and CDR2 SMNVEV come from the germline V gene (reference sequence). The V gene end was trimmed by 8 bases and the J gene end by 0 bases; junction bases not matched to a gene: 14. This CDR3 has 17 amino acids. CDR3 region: CASPLRDRRLLNTEAFF. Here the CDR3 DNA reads TGTGCCAGCCCGCTTCGGGACAGGAGACTCTTGAACACTGAAGCTTTCTTT.

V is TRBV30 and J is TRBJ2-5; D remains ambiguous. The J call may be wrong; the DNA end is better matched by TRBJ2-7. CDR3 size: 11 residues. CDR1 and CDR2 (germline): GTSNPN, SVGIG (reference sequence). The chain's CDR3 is CAWRADYEQYF. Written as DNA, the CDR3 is TGTGCCTGGAGGGCGGACTACGAGCAGTACTTC.

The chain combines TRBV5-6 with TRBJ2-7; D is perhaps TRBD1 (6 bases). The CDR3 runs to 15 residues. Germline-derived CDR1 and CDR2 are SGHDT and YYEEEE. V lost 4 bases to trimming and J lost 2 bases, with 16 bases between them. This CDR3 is CASSNPTGIPYEQYF. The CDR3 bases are TGTGCCAGCAGCAATCCTACAGGGATCCCCTACGAGCAGTACTTC.

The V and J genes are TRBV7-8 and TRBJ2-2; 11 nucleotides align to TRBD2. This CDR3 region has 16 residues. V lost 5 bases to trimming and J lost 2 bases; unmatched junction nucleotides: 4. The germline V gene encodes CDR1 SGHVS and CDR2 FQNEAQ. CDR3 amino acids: CASSPLAGDNTGELFF. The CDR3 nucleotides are TGTGCCAGCAGCCCACTAGCGGGAGATAACACCGGGGAGCTGTTTTTT.

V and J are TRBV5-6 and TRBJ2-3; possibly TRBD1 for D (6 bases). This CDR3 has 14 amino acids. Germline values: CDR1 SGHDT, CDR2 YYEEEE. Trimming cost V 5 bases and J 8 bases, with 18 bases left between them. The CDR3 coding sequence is TGTGCCAGCAGAAATTCTCAGGGGCTAGGTACGCAGTATTTT. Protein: CASRNSQGLGTQYF.

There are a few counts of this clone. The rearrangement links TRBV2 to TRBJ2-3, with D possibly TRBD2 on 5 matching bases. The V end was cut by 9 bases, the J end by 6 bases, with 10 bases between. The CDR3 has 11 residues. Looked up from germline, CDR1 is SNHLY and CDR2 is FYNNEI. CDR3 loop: CARRPGDTQYF. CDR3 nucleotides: TGTGCCAGGCGTCCGGGGGATACGCAGTATTTT.

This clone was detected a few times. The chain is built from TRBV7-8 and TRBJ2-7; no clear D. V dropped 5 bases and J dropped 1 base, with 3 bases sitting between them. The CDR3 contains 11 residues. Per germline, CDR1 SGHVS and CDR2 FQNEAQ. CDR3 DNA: TGTGCCAGCAGCCCATCCTACGAGCAGTACTTC. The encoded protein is CASSPSYEQYF.

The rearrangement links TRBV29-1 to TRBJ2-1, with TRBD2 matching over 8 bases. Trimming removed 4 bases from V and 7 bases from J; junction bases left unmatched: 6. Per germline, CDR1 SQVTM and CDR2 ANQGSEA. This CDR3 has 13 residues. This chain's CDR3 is CSVASGRRNEQFF. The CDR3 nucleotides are TGCAGCGTTGCCAGCGGGAGAAGGAATGAGCAGTTCTTC.

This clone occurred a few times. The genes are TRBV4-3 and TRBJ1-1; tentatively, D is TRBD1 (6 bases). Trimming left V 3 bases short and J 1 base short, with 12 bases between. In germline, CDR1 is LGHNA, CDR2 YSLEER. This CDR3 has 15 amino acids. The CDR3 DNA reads TGCGCCAGCAGCCACCAAGGACAGCGGAACACTGAAGCTTTCTTT. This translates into CASSHQGQRNTEAFF.

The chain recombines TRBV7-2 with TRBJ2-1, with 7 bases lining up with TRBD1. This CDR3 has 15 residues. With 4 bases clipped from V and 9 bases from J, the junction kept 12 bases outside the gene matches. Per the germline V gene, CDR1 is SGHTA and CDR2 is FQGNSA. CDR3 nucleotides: TGTGCCAGCAGCTCAGGGACAGCCAAGGGGTTTGAGCAGTTCTTC. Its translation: CASSSGTAKGFEQFF.

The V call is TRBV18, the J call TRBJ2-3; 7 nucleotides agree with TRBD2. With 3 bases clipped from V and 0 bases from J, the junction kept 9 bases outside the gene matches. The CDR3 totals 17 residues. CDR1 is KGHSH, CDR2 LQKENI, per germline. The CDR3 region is CASSPMASGASTDTQYF. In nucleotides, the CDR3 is TGTGCCAGCTCACCCATGGCGAGCGGGGCTAGCACAGATACGCAGTATTTT. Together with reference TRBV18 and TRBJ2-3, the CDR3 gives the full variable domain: NAGVMQNPRHLVRRRGQEARLRCSPMKGHSHVYWYRQLPEEGLKFMVYLQKENIIDESGMPKERFSAEFPKEGPSILRIQQVVRGDSAAYFCASSPMASGASTDTQYFGPGTRLTVL.

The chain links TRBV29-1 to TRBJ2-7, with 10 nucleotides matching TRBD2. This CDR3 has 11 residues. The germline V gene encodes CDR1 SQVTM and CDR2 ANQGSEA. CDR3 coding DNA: TGCTCCGGACTAGCGGCCTACGAGCAGTACTTC. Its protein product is CSGLAAYEQYF.

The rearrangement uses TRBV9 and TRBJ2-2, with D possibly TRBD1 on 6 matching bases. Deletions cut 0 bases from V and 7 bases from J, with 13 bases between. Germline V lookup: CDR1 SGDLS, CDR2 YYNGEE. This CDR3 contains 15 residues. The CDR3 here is CASSVVAGVVGELFF. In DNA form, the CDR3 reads TGTGCCAGCAGCGTAGTCGCAGGGGTTGTCGGGGAGCTGTTTTTT.

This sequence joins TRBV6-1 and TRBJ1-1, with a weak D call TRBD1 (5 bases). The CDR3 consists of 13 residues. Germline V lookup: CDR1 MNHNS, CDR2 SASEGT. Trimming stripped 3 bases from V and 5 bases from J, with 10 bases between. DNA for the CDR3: TGTGCCAGCAGTGAGGGCAGGGCAACTGAAGCTTTCTTT. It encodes CASSEGRATEAFF.

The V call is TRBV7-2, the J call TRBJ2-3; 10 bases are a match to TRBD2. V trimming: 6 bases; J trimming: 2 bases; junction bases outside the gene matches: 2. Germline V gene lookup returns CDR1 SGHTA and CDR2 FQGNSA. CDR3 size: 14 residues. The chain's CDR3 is CASSTSGTTDTQYF. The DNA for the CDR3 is TGTGCCAGCAGTACTAGCGGGACCACAGATACGCAGTATTTT. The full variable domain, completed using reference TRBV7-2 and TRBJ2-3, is GAGVSQSPSNKVTEKGKDVELRCDPISGHTALYWYRQSLGQGLEFLIYFQGNSAPDKSGLPSDRFSAERTGGSVSTLTIQRTQQEDSAVYLCASSTSGTTDTQYFGPGTRLTVL.

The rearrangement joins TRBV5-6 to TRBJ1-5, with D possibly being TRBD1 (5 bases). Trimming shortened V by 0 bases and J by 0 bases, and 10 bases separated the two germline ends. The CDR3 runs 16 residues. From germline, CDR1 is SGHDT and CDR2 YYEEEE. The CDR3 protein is CASSLAGHISNQPQHF. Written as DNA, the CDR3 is TGTGCCAGCAGCTTGGCCGGACATATTAGCAATCAGCCCCAGCATTTT. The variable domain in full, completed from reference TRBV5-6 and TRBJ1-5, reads DAGVTQSPTHLIKTRGQQVTLRCSPKSGHDTVSWYQQALGQGPQFIFQYYEEEERQRGNFPDRFSGHQFPNYSSELNVNALLLGDSALYLCASSLAGHISNQPQHFGDGTRLSIL.

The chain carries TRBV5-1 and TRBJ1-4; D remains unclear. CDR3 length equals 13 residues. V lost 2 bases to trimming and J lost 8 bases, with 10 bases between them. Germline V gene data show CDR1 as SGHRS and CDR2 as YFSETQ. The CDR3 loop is CASSFPGSEKLFF. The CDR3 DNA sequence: TGCGCCAGCAGCTTCCCAGGAAGCGAAAAACTGTTTTTT.

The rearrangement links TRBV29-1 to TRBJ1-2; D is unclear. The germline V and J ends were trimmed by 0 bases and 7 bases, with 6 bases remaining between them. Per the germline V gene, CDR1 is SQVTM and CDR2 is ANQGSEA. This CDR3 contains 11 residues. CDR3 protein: CSVEDTGGYTF. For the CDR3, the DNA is TGCAGCGTTGAAGATACGGGTGGCTACACCTTC.

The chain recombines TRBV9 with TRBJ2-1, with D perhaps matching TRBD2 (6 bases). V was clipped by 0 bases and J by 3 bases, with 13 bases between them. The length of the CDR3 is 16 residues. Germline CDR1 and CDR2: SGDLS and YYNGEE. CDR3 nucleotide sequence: TGTGCCAGCAGCGTAGGGTCTCTAGCGAGCTACAATGAGCAGTTCTTC. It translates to CASSVGSLASYNEQFF.

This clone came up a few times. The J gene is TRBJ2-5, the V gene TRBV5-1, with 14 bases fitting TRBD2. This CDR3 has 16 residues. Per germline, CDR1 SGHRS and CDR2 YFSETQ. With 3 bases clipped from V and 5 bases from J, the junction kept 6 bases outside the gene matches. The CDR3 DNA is TGCGCCAGCAGCTCTGGACTAGCGGGGGGCTACGAGACCCAGTACTTC. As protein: CASSSGLAGGYETQYF. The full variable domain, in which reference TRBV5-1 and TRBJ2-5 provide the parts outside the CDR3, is KAGVTQTPRYLIKTRGQQVTLSCSPISGHRSVSWYQQTPGQGLQFLFEYFSETQRNKGNFPGRFSGRQFSNSRSEMNVSTLELGDSALYLCASSSGLAGGYETQYFGPGTRLLVL.